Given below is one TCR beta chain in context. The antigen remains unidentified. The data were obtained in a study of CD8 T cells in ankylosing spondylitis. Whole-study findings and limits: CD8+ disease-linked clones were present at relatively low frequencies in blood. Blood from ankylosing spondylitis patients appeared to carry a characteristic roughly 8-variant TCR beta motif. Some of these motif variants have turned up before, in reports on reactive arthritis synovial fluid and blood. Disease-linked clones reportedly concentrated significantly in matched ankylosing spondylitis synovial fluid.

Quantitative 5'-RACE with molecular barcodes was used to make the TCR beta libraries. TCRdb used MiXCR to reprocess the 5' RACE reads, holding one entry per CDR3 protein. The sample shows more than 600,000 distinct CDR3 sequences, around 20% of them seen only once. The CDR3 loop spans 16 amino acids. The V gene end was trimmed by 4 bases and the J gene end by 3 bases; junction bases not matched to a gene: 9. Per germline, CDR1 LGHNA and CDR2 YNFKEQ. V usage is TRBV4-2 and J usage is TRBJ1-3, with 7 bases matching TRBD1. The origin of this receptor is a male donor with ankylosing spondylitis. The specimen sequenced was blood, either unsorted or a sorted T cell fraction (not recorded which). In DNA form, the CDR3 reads TGTGCCAGCAGCCCGACGACAGGGCTAGATGGAAACACCATATATTTT. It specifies CASSPTTGLDGNTIYF.